The 10 T cell receptor beta chains listed next were all sequenced from one sample in a study of T-cell memory formation after mild COVID-19. MiXCR, applied by TCRdb to the 5' RACE reads, yields one record per CDR3 protein. The repertoire holds 92,000 or so distinct CDR3 sequences, with more than 13% as singletons. Sequencing was performed on PBMCs or a T cell subset sorted from them (not recorded which). The receptor source for this set is a young man who had mild COVID-19 (a few samples of this study predate the infection). Cell type and time point are not known.

This clonotype has a count of ten or more. The V call is TRBV7-9, the J call TRBJ1-1, with TRBD1 matching over 10 bases. The CDR3 totals 14 residues. From germline, CDR1 is SEHNR and CDR2 FQNEAQ (reference sequence). V trimming: 6 bases; J trimming: 3 bases; junction bases outside the gene matches: 4. Written as DNA, the CDR3 is TGTGCCAGCAGACCCGGGACAGGGGACACTGAAGCTTTCTTT. Its protein product is CASRPGTGDTEAFF.

This clonotype came up many times. The rearrangement uses TRBV6-4 and TRBJ2-3; D possibly corresponds to TRBD2 (7 bases). Germline V gene lookup returns CDR1 MRHNA and CDR2 SNTAGT. Trimming left V 2 bases short and J 0 bases short, with 9 bases between. The CDR3 runs 15 residues. The CDR3 here is CASSDGGASTDTQYF. The CDR3 nucleotides read TGTGCCAGCAGTGACGGGGGGGCTAGCACAGATACGCAGTATTTT.

The table lists this clonotype with many counts. The V and J genes are TRBV6-6 and TRBJ2-3, with TRBD2 matching 9 bases. CDR1 is MNHNY, CDR2 SVGAGI, per germline (reference sequence). The V and J ends lost 4 bases and 0 bases, in that order; junction bases with no gene match: 5. This CDR3 spans 16 amino acids. Here the CDR3 reads CASSSRAGGSTDTQYF. Here the CDR3 DNA reads TGTGCCAGCAGTTCGAGAGCGGGGGGTAGCACAGATACGCAGTATTTT.

There are a few counts of this clonotype. The rearrangement links TRBV6-5 to TRBJ2-7; no firm D call. Germline V gene sequence: CDR1 MNHEY, CDR2 SVGAGI. The CDR3 sequence is 14 residues long. V lost 6 bases to trimming and J lost 2 bases, with 14 bases between them. In DNA form, the CDR3 reads TGTGCCAGCAGGATCTCGGACGGTCCCTACGAGCAGTACTTC. This gives the protein CASRISDGPYEQYF.

The chain recombines TRBV20-1 with TRBJ2-3, with 11 bases aligning to TRBD2. CDR3 length: 17 residues. V trimming: 5 bases; J trimming: 1 base; junction bases outside the gene matches: 11. In germline, CDR1 is DFQATT, CDR2 SNEGSKA (reference sequence). The CDR3: CSADPGLAALGTDTQYF. Here the CDR3 DNA reads TGCAGTGCTGACCCGGGACTAGCGGCTCTTGGCACAGATACGCAGTATTTT.

This clonotype was observed a handful of times. This sequence joins TRBV3-1 and TRBJ2-1, with 15 bases matching TRBD2. Germline V lookup: CDR1 LGHDT, CDR2 YNNKEL (reference sequence). V shed 3 bases and J 4 bases; nucleotides not matched to a gene: 4. The CDR3 contains 17 residues. CDR3 DNA: TGTGCCAGCAGCCACGGACTAGCGGGGGGGATTTACAATGAGCAGTTCTTC. Encoded protein: CASSHGLAGGIYNEQFF.

This sequence joins TRBV12-3 or TRBV12-4 and TRBJ1-1, with a possible D match to TRBD1 (5 bases). Trimming took off 7 bases at V and 0 bases at J, with 12 bases between the two ends. CDR3 length equals 14 residues. The CDR3 reads CASTGAGVNTEAFF. CDR3 coding DNA: TGTGCCAGCACCGGAGCGGGGGTGAACACTGAAGCTTTCTTT.

Only a few counts were recorded for this clonotype. The V and J genes are TRBV6-2 or TRBV6-3 and TRBJ2-2; 8 nucleotides line up with TRBD1. Unmatched junction bases numbered 5, after V lost 8 bases and J lost 3 bases. The germline gives CDR1 MNHEY, CDR2 SVGEGT. This CDR3 has 14 residues. The CDR3 spells CASLDRGDTGELFF. The CDR3 nucleotides read TGTGCCAGCTTAGACAGGGGAGACACCGGGGAGCTGTTTTTT.

This clonotype occurred many times. The chain combines TRBV7-9 with TRBJ2-7, with D unclear. Per germline, CDR1 SEHNR and CDR2 FQNEAQ (reference sequence). The CDR3 loop spans 13 amino acids. V lost 3 bases to trimming and J lost 1 base, with 7 bases between them. For the CDR3, the DNA is TGTGCCAGCAGCTTCACTCCGTCCTACGAGCAGTACTTC. This codes for CASSFTPSYEQYF.

This clonotype was counted a few times. The rearrangement uses TRBV6-1 and TRBJ2-1; TRBD2 might be the D (5 bases). The CDR3 has 16 residues. Trimming took 4 bases from V and 5 from J, leaving 18 bases between them. Germline V gene data show CDR1 as MNHNS and CDR2 as SASEGT. For the CDR3, the DNA is TGTGCCAGCAGTGGCGGGTTGGGCCTTTTGGACAATGAGCAGTTCTTC. This codes for CASSGGLGLLDNEQFF.